This T cell receptor beta chain came from a study of T cell changes during pregnancy in multiple sclerosis. Sequencing was performed with immunoSEQ multiplex PCR; in TCRdb, only in-frame clones are kept and a portion is missing. The sample shows approximately 68,000 clones, roughly 89% of them seen only once. Germline CDR1 and CDR2: ENHRY and SYGVKD. There are 14 residues in the CDR3. The ends were cut back, 1 base at V and 4 bases at J, with 10 bases in the middle. The rearrangement links TRBV10-3 to TRBJ1-1; D remains unclear. This clonotype was sampled from a female donor in good health, enrolled as a control in a pregnancy study. The source material was peripheral blood, sampled in the third trimester of pregnancy. For the CDR3, the DNA is TGTGCCATCAGTGAGTATGAGGGTGGCACTGAAGCTTTCTTT. Its translation is CAISEYEGGTEAFF.